The TCR beta chain under discussion was sequenced for a study of radiation and T cells in renal cell carcinoma. Study observations and caveats: From baseline, blood top tumor clonotypes peaked at 2 weeks post-radiation. Without pretreatment biopsies, baseline tumor clonotype presence was undetermined.

CDR1 is MGHRA, CDR2 YSYEKL, per germline. The CDR3 contains 16 residues. V gave up 6 bases and J gave up 0 bases, with 16 bases separating them. Sequencing was performed with immunoSEQ multiplex PCR; in TCRdb, only in-frame clones are kept and a portion is missing. The sample lists tens of thousands of clones; about four fifths were seen once. The time point denotes: baseline pretreatment blood. Treatment reported: 15 Gy SBRT to primary tumor, nephrectomy 4 weeks later. Clear cell pathology was present in this patient's renal cell carcinoma. Notes on this clone: Antigen unknown.

This clonotype was sampled from a man aged 55 to 70 with renal cell carcinoma. Specimen: blood, collected from a patient whose treatment included radiotherapy and nephrectomy. The chain links TRBV4-1 to TRBJ2-3, with D possibly TRBD2 on 5 matching bases. This chain's CDR3 is CASSQPSSSSTDTQYF. CDR3 coding DNA: TGCGCCAGCAGTCAACCTAGCAGCTCTAGCACAGATACGCAGTATTTT.